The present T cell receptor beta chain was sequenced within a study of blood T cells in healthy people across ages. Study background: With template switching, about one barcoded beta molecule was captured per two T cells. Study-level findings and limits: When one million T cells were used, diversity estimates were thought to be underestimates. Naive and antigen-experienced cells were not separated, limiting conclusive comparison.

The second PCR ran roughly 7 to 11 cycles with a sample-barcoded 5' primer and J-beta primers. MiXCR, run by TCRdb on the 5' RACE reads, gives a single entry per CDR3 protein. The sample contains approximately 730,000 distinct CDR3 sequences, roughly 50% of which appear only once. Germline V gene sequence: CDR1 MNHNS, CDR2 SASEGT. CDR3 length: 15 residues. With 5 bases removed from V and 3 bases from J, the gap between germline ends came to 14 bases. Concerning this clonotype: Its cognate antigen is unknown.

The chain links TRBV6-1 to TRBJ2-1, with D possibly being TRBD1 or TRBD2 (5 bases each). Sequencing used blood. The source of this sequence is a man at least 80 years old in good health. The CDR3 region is CASSPRDGSYNEQFF. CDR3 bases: TGTGCCAGCAGTCCCCGGGACGGAAGCTACAATGAGCAGTTCTTC.